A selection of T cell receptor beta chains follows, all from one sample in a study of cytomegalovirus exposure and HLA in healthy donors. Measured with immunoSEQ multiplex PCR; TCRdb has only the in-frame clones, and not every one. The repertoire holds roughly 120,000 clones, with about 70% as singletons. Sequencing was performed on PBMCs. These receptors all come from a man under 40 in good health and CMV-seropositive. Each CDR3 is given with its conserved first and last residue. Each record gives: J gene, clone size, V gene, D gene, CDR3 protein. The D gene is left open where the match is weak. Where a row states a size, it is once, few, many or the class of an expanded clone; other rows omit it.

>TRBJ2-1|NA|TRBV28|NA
CASSPLLAVFRNEQFF
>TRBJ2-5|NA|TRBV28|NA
CASSLWGRGDVCQYF
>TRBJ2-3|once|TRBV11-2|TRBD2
CASSSGLAGGETDTQYF
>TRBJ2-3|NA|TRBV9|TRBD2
CASSVLLGEGTDTQYF
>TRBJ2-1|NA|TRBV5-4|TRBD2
CASGPTSGGYNEQFF
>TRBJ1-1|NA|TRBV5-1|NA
CASSLWSGGSTEAFF
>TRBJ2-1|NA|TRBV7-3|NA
CASSLARDNEQFF
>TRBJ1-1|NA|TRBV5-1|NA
CASSPQGVTEAFF
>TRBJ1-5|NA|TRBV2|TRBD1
CASSLQGAGQPQHF
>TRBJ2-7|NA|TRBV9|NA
CASSVAPPYEQYF
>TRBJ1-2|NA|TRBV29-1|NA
CSVEDRGEDGYTF
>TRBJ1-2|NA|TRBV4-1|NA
CASSQGLLAGRSDGYPF
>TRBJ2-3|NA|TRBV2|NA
CASSDPTDLTPDTQYF
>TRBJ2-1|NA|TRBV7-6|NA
CASSLQGRVNEQFF
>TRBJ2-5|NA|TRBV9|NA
CASSVGDFGAQYF
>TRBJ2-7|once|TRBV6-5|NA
CASRPSFWNGEQYF
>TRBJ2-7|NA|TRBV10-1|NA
CASSESSGLEQYF
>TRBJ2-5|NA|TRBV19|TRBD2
CASSSGGAVETQYF
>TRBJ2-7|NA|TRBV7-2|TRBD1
CASRPTSGTGVGEQYF
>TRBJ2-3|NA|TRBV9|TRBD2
CASSVSPPSGDPKGDTQYF
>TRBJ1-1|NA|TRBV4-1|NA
CASSQVPRRAVITEAFF
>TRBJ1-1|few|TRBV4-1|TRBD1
CASSTTGGRVDTEAFF